One T cell receptor beta chain is described in this entry. It lacks a known antigen. The record has no base qualities; no much larger clone is one base away. The data originate from a study of cytotoxic CD8 clonotypes in ibrutinib-treated CLL (dated by TCRdb to the early 2020s). Some background on the complete study: In this cohort, around 14 patients were treatment-naive and about ten were relapsed/refractory, while around 18 had unmutated IGHV. Cryopreserved peripheral blood mononuclear cells were collected at three points: before therapy, at response, and at either sustained remission or disease progression. Every remission and progressive disease sample was obtained while ibrutinib was still being received by the patients. Responses were partial in approximately 24 patients and complete in 2; after median about 70 months follow-up, roughly 14 stayed in remission and some twelve progressed. Longitudinal samples were obtainable from about 30% of the roughly 86 participants in the trial. Response samples were obtained after a median of around 11 months of treatment, with a range of roughly 6 to 36 months. An average of about 250,000 productive templates and approximately 90,000 productive rearrangements was obtained per sample.

For TCR beta library preparation, 1.5 to 2 micrograms of genomic DNA were extracted from the cryopreserved PBMCs. Longitudinal blood samples from CLL patients on ibrutinib monotherapy were analyzed using high-throughput TCR beta sequencing. Patients were enrolled in a phase 2 open-label single-center ibrutinib monotherapy trial. On the study overall, not on this receptor specifically: Lymph node repertoires were not examined, and the timing of sampling was not matched between patients in sustained remission and those whose disease progressed. Clonality rose at ibrutinib response, remained stable during sustained remission, and dropped back toward baseline at progression. At baseline, clonality was higher than in age-matched healthy donors and showed a strong correlation with circulating CD8+ T-cell counts. Public clonotypes were found to be uncommon and were observed to contract or remain stable during treatment; the increase in clonality was shown to reflect expansion of private clonotypes at ibrutinib response.

The goal of deep resolution MiSeq sequencing was a depth between 1 in 1 million and 1 in 200,000 T cells, and coverage averaged 10x per clonotype. TCR beta libraries were generated with the immunoSEQ hsTCRB Kit. The authors processed their data as follows. Data were analyzed with ImmunoSEQ Data Assistant and ImmunoSEQ Analyzer, with V, D and J genes assigned per IMGT definitions. Clonality, with values ranging from 0 to 1, was calculated as one minus the normalized Shannon entropy of productive rearrangement frequencies. Only overrepresented clonotypes making up at least 0.05% of each patient's repertoire were included in the public clonotype analysis. Repertoires from approximately 12 age-matched healthy donors in immuneACCESS were used as clonality controls. Sourced from immuneACCESS, this table was stored by TCRdb with only in-frame sequences that have V and J called. A share of the clones is absent; for the studies checked, an unresolved V gene accounts for under half, and the remainder has no known explanation. The DNA gave D and trimming, while V, J and clone size come from that table. The sample records approximately 340,000 clones, roughly two thirds of which are singletons. In total, the top ten clones hold around 6.3% of the sample.

Trimming accounts for 5 bases at V and 5 bases at J, while the number of junction bases matched to no gene is 13. The CDR3 covers 16 residues, taking in both the cysteine and the phenylalanine. The retained sequence is limited to the CDR3, 48 bases, with the frame set at the first base. Taken from the germline V gene, the CDR1 and CDR2 loops are SNHLY and FYNNEI. The sample was PBMCs, taken after 36 months of ibrutinib treatment. The receptor was isolated from a human donor with chronic lymphocytic leukemia. The sequence links TRBV2 to TRBJ2-7; TRBD2 agrees with 9 junctional bases. The CDR3 protein sequence reads: CASSPGGASGEDEQYF. The DNA is as follows: TGTGCCAGCAGTCCCGGGGGAGCTAGCGGGGAGGACGAGCAGTACTTC. Here the CDR3 is joined to the reference TRBV2 and TRBJ2-7 genes, and the full variable domain is: EPEVTQTPSHQVTQMGQEVILRCVPISNHLYFYWYRQILGQKVEFLVSFYNNEISEKSEIFDDQFSVERPDGSNFTLKIRSTKLEDSAMYFCASSPGGASGEDEQYFGPGTRLTVT.